This T cell receptor (beta chain) is drawn from a study of tumor T cells in aggressive B-cell lymphoma. Deletions cut 3 bases from V and 7 bases from J, with 7 bases between. CDR3 size: 12 residues. Germline-derived CDR1 and CDR2 are SEHNR and FQNEAQ (reference sequence). The data were produced by immunoSEQ multiplex PCR, yet TCRdb's version contains in-frame clones alone and is incomplete. The repertoire includes 3,000 or so clones, 70% to 85% of them detected once, and less than 20% sits in the top ten. The sequence was collected from an adult with diffuse large B cell lymphoma. This chain joins TRBV7-9 and TRBJ2-1; no reliable D call. Sequenced input: tumor tissue. For the CDR3, the DNA is TGTGCCAGCAGCTTTATCTCGAATGAGCAGTTCTTC. Translation gives CASSFISNEQFF.